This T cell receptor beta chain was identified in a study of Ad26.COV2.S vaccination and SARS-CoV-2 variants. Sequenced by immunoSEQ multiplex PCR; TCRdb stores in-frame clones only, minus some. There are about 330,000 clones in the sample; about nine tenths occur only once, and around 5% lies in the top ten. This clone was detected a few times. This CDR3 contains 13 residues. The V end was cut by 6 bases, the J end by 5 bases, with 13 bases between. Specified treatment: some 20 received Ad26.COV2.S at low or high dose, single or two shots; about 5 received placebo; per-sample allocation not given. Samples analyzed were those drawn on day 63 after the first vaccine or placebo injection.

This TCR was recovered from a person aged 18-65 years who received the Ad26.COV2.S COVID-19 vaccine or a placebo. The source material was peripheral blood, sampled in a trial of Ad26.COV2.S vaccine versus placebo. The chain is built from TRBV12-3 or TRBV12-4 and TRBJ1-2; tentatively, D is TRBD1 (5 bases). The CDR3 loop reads CASSRDSSYGYTF. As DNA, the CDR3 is TGTGCCAGCAGCCGGGACTCCTCGTATGGCTACACCTTC.